This T cell receptor beta chain was captured by sequencing in a study of blood T cell repertoires in COVID-19. Whole-study context: Acute and convalescent COVID-19 samples came from the United States, Italy and Spain. Nucleic acid was either cDNA or gDNA, and it came from T cells, B-cell-depleted T cells, or PBMCs.

There are 14 residues in the CDR3. Trimming cost V 6 bases and J 0 bases, with 10 bases left between them. The V gene's germline CDR1 is MNHEY and CDR2 SVGAGI. TCRdb keeps only in-frame clones here, not all; method: immunoSEQ multiplex PCR. Of roughly 65,000 clones listed, over 65% are singletons. The genes are TRBV6-5 and TRBJ2-3, with a weak D call TRBD2 (5 bases). Sequenced: peripheral blood. The clonotype was recovered from a human donor in a cohort sampled during active COVID-19. CDR3 residues: CASRRGISTDTQYF. DNA of the CDR3: TGTGCCAGCAGACGGGGAATTAGCACAGATACGCAGTATTTT.